The 18 T cell receptor beta chains below were found in one sample sequenced in a study of beta chain features in type 1 diabetes. Expressed TCRB transcripts got sequenced, as all isolated RNA was reverse transcribed. The table came from immunoSEQ multiplex PCR; TCRdb's copy has only in-frame clones and leaves some out. The sample shows over 650,000 clones, more than 12% of them seen only once. What these receptors recognize is not known. Broader study findings: Shorter TCRB CDR3s, moderately but significantly so, were found in Type 1 diabetes patients in all four CD4+ subsets.

The sample taken for sequencing was naive CD4+ T cells from blood. These receptors all stem from a man aged 18 to 29 with type 1 diabetes.

The V gene is TRBV6-6, the J gene TRBJ2-1; a weak D match, TRBD2 (6 bases). V was clipped by 6 bases and J by 7 bases, with 13 bases between them. In germline, CDR1 is MNHNY, CDR2 SVGAGI (reference sequence). There are 13 residues in the CDR3. CDR3 nucleotides: TGTGCCAGCAGCATGGGAGGTAGGAATGAGCAGTTCTTC. It is translated as CASSMGGRNEQFF.

The chain has TRBV30 and TRBJ2-3, with D perhaps TRBD1 or TRBD2 (5 bases each). Trimming removed 4 bases from V and 6 bases from J, with 11 bases in between. Germline CDR1 is GTSNPN and CDR2 is SVGIG (reference sequence). There are 12 residues in the CDR3. The CDR3 reads CAWNGGSDTQYF. The CDR3 coding sequence is TGTGCCTGGAATGGGGGTAGTGATACGCAGTATTTT. Combining the CDR3 with reference TRBV30 and TRBJ2-3 gives the whole variable domain SQTIHQWPATLVQPVGSPLSLECTVEGTSNPNLYWYRQAAGRGLQLLFYSVGIGQISSEVPQNLSASRPQDRQFILSSKKLLLSDSGFYLCAWNGGSDTQYFGPGTRLTVL.

There are a few counts of this clone. The chain uses TRBV5-1 and TRBJ2-7; D may be TRBD1 (7 bases). Germline V gene lookup returns CDR1 SGHRS and CDR2 YFSETQ. V shed 4 bases and J shed 3 bases, with 17 bases lying between them. The CDR3 is 15 residues long. CDR3 bases: TGCGCCAGCAGCGCGGGACAGCTTACAATCTACGAGCAGTACTTC. Translation: CASSAGQLTIYEQYF. The whole variable domain, remainder taken from reference TRBV5-1 and TRBJ2-7, is KAGVTQTPRYLIKTRGQQVTLSCSPISGHRSVSWYQQTPGQGLQFLFEYFSETQRNKGNFPGRFSGRQFSNSRSEMNVSTLELGDSALYLCASSAGQLTIYEQYFGPGTRLTVT.

This clone was seen just once. This chain links TRBV6-5 with TRBJ2-3, with D possibly TRBD1 on 5 matching bases. Per the germline V gene, CDR1 is MNHEY and CDR2 is SVGAGI. The CDR3 consists of 13 residues. The germline V and J ends were trimmed by 0 bases and 10 bases, with 11 bases remaining between them. Here the CDR3 DNA reads TGTGCCAGCAGTTACTCGTCAAGGGGCGCGCAGTATTTT. Protein: CASSYSSRGAQYF.

The J gene is TRBJ1-5, the V gene TRBV7-9; D is possibly TRBD1 (6 bases). The V and J ends lost 5 bases and 7 bases respectively, with 15 bases between them. CDR1 is SEHNR and CDR2 is FQNEAQ in the germline V gene (reference sequence). This CDR3 contains 14 residues. CDR3 bases: TGTGCCAGCAGCCCGAGAGGGGGGAGGCAGCCCCAGCATTTT. This sequence encodes CASSPRGGRQPQHF.

This clone turned up a few times. J is TRBJ2-7 and V is TRBV11-2, with D unclear. The CDR3 sequence is 14 residues long. The germline V gene has CDR1 SGHAT and CDR2 FQNNGV. The V gene lost 3 bases and the J gene lost 5 bases, with 14 bases spanning the gap. The CDR3 sequence: CASSFGRSIDEQYF. The CDR3 nucleotides are TGTGCCAGCAGCTTTGGCAGGAGTATCGACGAGCAGTACTTC.

This chain links TRBV10-3 with TRBJ2-3, with a weak D call TRBD2 (5 bases). V lost 0 bases and J 2 bases, leaving 18 bases between the germline ends. The germline CDR1 and CDR2 sequences are ENHRY and SYGVKD. This CDR3 contains 18 residues. The CDR3 DNA reads TGTGCCATCAGTGAGTCGAAAGTAAGCGGAAGCACCACAGATACGCAGTATTTT. Protein: CAISESKVSGSTTDTQYF.

The chain is built from TRBV6-5 and TRBJ1-1; D is unresolved. Deletions cut 2 bases from V and 5 bases from J, with 6 bases between. The CDR3 sequence is 12 residues long. Germline V gene lookup returns CDR1 MNHEY and CDR2 SVGAGI. The CDR3 DNA is TGTGCCAGCAGTTACCCTTTAACTGAAGCTTTCTTT. Its translation is CASSYPLTEAFF.

This clone was picked up a small number of times. The chain recombines TRBV10-3 with TRBJ1-4; D is perhaps TRBD1 (6 bases). The CDR3 spans 15 residues. V lost 3 bases and J lost 2, with 10 bases in between. Germline V gene sequence: CDR1 ENHRY, CDR2 SYGVKD. The DNA of the CDR3 is TGTGCCATCAGTGACACAACAGGGACTAATGAAAAACTGTTTTTT. This encodes CAISDTTGTNEKLFF.

The V call is TRBV6-6, the J call TRBJ2-2; D assignment may be TRBD1 or TRBD2 (5 bases each). CDR1 and CDR2 (germline): MNHNY, SVGAGI (reference sequence). This CDR3 is built from 14 residues. V lost 0 bases and J lost 6, with 8 bases in between. The chain's CDR3 is CASSYSRDAGELFF. Here the CDR3 DNA reads TGTGCCAGCAGTTACTCAAGGGACGCCGGGGAGCTGTTTTTT.

V is TRBV18 and J is TRBJ2-2; 9 bases line up with TRBD2. The CDR3 is made up of 17 amino acids. Looked up from germline, CDR1 is KGHSH and CDR2 is LQKENI. J was trimmed by 1 base and V by 3 bases; bases with no gene match: 6. Written as DNA, the CDR3 is TGTGCCAGCTCACCCCCGGGACTAGCAAGGAACACCGGGGAGCTGTTTTTT. Its protein is CASSPPGLARNTGELFF. The entire variable domain, with the rest obtained from reference TRBV18 and TRBJ2-2, is as follows: NAGVMQNPRHLVRRRGQEARLRCSPMKGHSHVYWYRQLPEEGLKFMVYLQKENIIDESGMPKERFSAEFPKEGPSILRIQQVVRGDSAAYFCASSPPGLARNTGELFFGEGSRLTVL.

CDR3 residues: CASSWGPGTLYGYTF. CDR3 nucleotide sequence: TGTGCCAGCAGTTGGGGACCCGGGACTCTTTATGGCTACACCTTC. The V and J genes are TRBV27 and TRBJ1-2; weak D call: TRBD1 (5 bases). CDR1 MNHEY and CDR2 SMNVEV come from the germline V gene (reference sequence). V was clipped by 4 bases and J by 5 bases, with 17 bases between them. The CDR3 loop spans 15 amino acids.

The chain employs TRBV5-4 and TRBJ1-2; maybe TRBD1 (5 bases). In germline, CDR1 is SGHNT, CDR2 YYREEE (reference sequence). Trimming cost V 4 bases and J 7 bases, with 11 bases left between them. This CDR3 comprises 12 residues. CDR3 sequence: CASSDAGGGYTF. The CDR3 DNA follows: TGTGCCAGCAGCGACGCCGGGGGTGGCTACACCTTC.

The chain carries TRBV5-1 and TRBJ1-1; 8 bases map to TRBD1. The CDR3 loop spans 15 amino acids. Germline values: CDR1 SGHRS, CDR2 YFSETQ. V was clipped by 0 bases and J by 6 bases; unmatched bases: 7. The CDR3 region is CASSLATDRGAEAFF. CDR3 coding DNA: TGCGCCAGCAGCTTGGCCACTGACAGGGGCGCTGAAGCTTTCTTT. The full variable domain, rest sourced from reference TRBV5-1 and TRBJ1-1, is KAGVTQTPRYLIKTRGQQVTLSCSPISGHRSVSWYQQTPGQGLQFLFEYFSETQRNKGNFPGRFSGRQFSNSRSEMNVSTLELGDSALYLCASSLATDRGAEAFFGQGTRLTVV.

This clone was counted a few times. This chain connects TRBV5-1 to TRBJ1-3; no clear D. Germline loops: CDR1 SGHRS, CDR2 YFSETQ. Between the trimmed V and J ends, which lost 0 bases and 0 bases, there was a span of 10 bases. The CDR3 totals 16 residues. DNA for the CDR3: TGCGCCAGCAGCTTGGCCGGAGGAAACTCTGGAAACACCATATATTTT. It yields the protein CASSLAGGNSGNTIYF.

This rearrangement joins TRBV10-3 to TRBJ2-3, with a possible D match to TRBD2 (6 bases). CDR1 is ENHRY and CDR2 is SYGVKD in the germline V gene. Trimming took off 6 bases at V and 2 bases at J, with 9 bases between the two ends. The CDR3 is 13 residues long. CDR3 nucleotides: TGTGCCATCAGGCGGGACCCCACAGATACGCAGTATTTT. This translates into CAIRRDPTDTQYF.

This clone was seen a handful of times. V and J are TRBV2 and TRBJ2-2, with D possibly being TRBD1 (5 bases). Germline values: CDR1 SNHLY, CDR2 FYNNEI. V shed 3 bases and J shed 3 bases, with 11 bases lying between them. CDR3 size: 15 residues. CDR3 protein: CASSEWQGDTGELFF. CDR3 DNA: TGTGCCAGCAGTGAGTGGCAGGGTGACACCGGGGAGCTGTTTTTT.

This clone was observed a handful of times. The J gene is TRBJ1-4, the V gene TRBV29-1, with 9 nucleotides matching TRBD1. The V and J ends lost 6 bases and 4 bases, in that order; junction bases with no gene match: 3. This CDR3 spans 13 amino acids. The V gene's germline CDR1 is SQVTM and CDR2 ANQGSEA. The CDR3 reads CSVTDRGNEKLFF. CDR3 in DNA: TGCAGCGTGACGGACAGGGGTAATGAAAAACTGTTTTTT.